The T cell receptor beta chain described here comes from a study of response to subunit inactivated influenza vaccine. Findings and limits, study-wide: With each seasonal influenza vaccination, the authors suggested, few new T cells are recruited.

A single record per CDR3 protein comes from TCRdb applying MiXCR to the RT-PCR reads. Of hundreds of thousands of distinct CDR3 sequences listed, 11% to 15% are singletons. CDR3 length equals 11 residues. The germline V gene has CDR1 LGHDT and CDR2 YNNKEL (reference sequence). Deletions cut 5 bases from V and 2 bases from J, with 4 bases between. This clonotype was observed many times. Its antigen is currently unknown. This TCR derives from a man aged 45 to 65 who received an inactivated influenza vaccine. This rearrangement joins TRBV3-1 to TRBJ2-7; D is undetermined. The starting material was PBMCs from blood, obtained around 15 days before vaccination. The CDR3, as DNA: TGTGCCAGCAGCAGGGCCTACGAGCAGTACTTC. Protein product: CASSRAYEQYF.